One and the same sample provided the 15 T cell receptor beta chains below, sequenced in a study of shared clonotypes between healthy human individuals. The repertoire was sequenced with immunoSEQ multiplex PCR; TCRdb's copy has only in-frame clones and lacks some. The sample lists roughly 400,000 clones; just over 95% were seen once. Material for sequencing was memory CD8+ T cells sorted from blood. Stated subset: CD45RO+ cells pooled with CCR7-negative TemRA cells. The receptors were sampled from a man aged 25 to 40 in good health.

J is TRBJ1-2 and V is TRBV4-1, with 7 nucleotides matching TRBD1. The CDR3 is 14 amino acids. From germline, CDR1 is MGHRA and CDR2 YSYEKL. J was trimmed by 4 bases and V by 2 bases; bases with no gene match: 4. The CDR3 protein is CASSQSRDSYGYTF. The CDR3, as DNA: TGCGCCAGCAGCCAAAGCCGGGACAGCTATGGCTACACCTTC.

This rearrangement joins TRBV19 to TRBJ2-1; 10 bases are a match to TRBD1. CDR1 and CDR2 (germline): LNHDA, SQIVND (reference sequence). The CDR3 is 15 amino acids. After removal of 1 base from V and 5 bases from J, the junction contained 2 bases not matched to a gene. DNA of the CDR3: TGTGCCAGTAGTATAGGGGACAGGGGTAACAATGAGCAGTTCTTC. The encoded protein is CASSIGDRGNNEQFF.

Written as DNA, the CDR3 is TGTGCCACCAGCAGAGATGCCGGCGGCCGTGAGCAGTACTTC. Its translation: CATSRDAGGREQYF. The chain employs TRBV15 and TRBJ2-7; D ambiguous. The V gene lost 0 bases and the J gene lost 7 bases, with 13 bases spanning the gap. There are 14 residues in the CDR3. Looked up from germline, CDR1 is LNHNV and CDR2 is YYDKDF (reference sequence).

The rearrangement uses TRBV18 and TRBJ2-1; TRBD2 agrees at 12 bases. V lost 4 bases, J lost 9 bases, and 4 bases stayed unmatched. From germline, CDR1 is KGHSH and CDR2 LQKENI. The CDR3 runs to 14 residues. The CDR3 DNA is TGTGCCAGCTCACTCTCGACTAGCGGGAGTGAGCAGTTCTTC. It translates to CASSLSTSGSEQFF.

This chain connects TRBV27 to TRBJ2-7; D possibly corresponds to TRBD1 (5 bases). The length of the CDR3 is 16 residues. Germline CDR1 is MNHEY and CDR2 is SMNVEV (reference sequence). V lost 3 bases, J lost 0 bases, and 15 bases lay in between. CDR3 residues: CASSLMGQMSSYEQYF. As DNA, the CDR3 is TGTGCCAGCAGTTTGATGGGGCAAATGAGCTCCTACGAGCAGTACTTC.

As to this clone: The identical CDR3 is also encoded by other nucleotide sequences in the sample. The gene calls are TRBV19 and TRBJ2-7; 7 bases align to TRBD2. V shed 5 bases and J 0 bases; nucleotides not matched to a gene: 4. Germline lookup yields CDR1 LNHDA and CDR2 SQIVND (reference sequence). There are 14 residues in the CDR3. The CDR3 nucleotides are TGTGCCAGTAGTCTCGGCGGGAGCTCCTACGAGCAGTACTTC. This sequence encodes CASSLGGSSYEQYF.

This rearrangement joins TRBV11-2 to TRBJ2-1, with a weak D call TRBD1 (6 bases). V shed 4 bases and J shed 7 bases, with 8 bases lying between them. The CDR3 extends over 12 amino acids. The germline V gene encodes CDR1 SGHAT and CDR2 FQNNGV. CDR3 residues: CASSSTGNEQFF. DNA for the CDR3: TGTGCCAGCAGCTCTACAGGGAATGAGCAGTTCTTC.

V usage is TRBV4-2 and J usage is TRBJ2-1, with D perhaps TRBD2 (6 bases). The V end was cut by 1 base, the J end by 7 bases, with 26 bases between. The V gene's germline CDR1 is LGHNA and CDR2 YNFKEQ. The CDR3 extends over 19 amino acids. Here the CDR3 reads CASSQGVLSGTRRENEQFF. In DNA form, the CDR3 reads TGTGCCAGCAGCCAAGGGGTCCTCTCCGGGACTCGAAGAGAAAATGAGCAGTTCTTC.

This chain joins TRBV15 and TRBJ2-4; the D call may be TRBD1 or TRBD2 (5 bases each). Germline lookup yields CDR1 LNHNV and CDR2 YYDKDF (reference sequence). This CDR3 is 16 amino acids long. V was cut by 3 bases and J by 6 bases, with 18 bases left in between. The CDR3 DNA reads as TGTGCCACCAGCAGGAATGGGGCAGGGAGTGGAAACATTCAGTACTTC. As protein: CATSRNGAGSGNIQYF.

This chain joins TRBV21-1 and TRBJ1-5. TRBV21-1 is marked as a pseudogene. The length of the CDR3 is 17 residues. CDR3 in amino acids: CASSKASRRSRNQPQHF. In DNA, the CDR3 is TGTGCCAGCAGCAAAGCCTCGAGGAGGTCTCGCAATCAGCCCCAGCATTTT.

This chain joins TRBV2 and TRBJ1-2; D not certain. Germline-derived CDR1 and CDR2 are SNHLY and FYNNEI. The CDR3 has 13 amino acids. Trimming cost V 4 bases and J 4 bases, with 10 bases left between them. CDR3 amino acids: CASSVKDVYGYTF. DNA for the CDR3: TGTGCCAGCAGTGTAAAGGATGTCTATGGCTACACCTTC.

The V call is TRBV15, the J call TRBJ1-1, with D possibly matching TRBD1 (6 bases). Trimming stripped 3 bases from V and 11 bases from J, with 22 bases between. This CDR3 is built from 15 residues. Looked up from germline, CDR1 is LNHNV and CDR2 is YYDKDF (reference sequence). The chain's CDR3 is CATSSKRQVPEGAFF. CDR3 bases: TGTGCCACCAGCAGCAAACGACAGGTGCCCGAGGGGGCTTTCTTT.

Here the CDR3 DNA reads TGCGCCAGCAGCTTGGCAAGCGGGAGTGTGGCCGGGGAGCTGTTTTTT. Translating gives CASSLASGSVAGELFF. The J gene is TRBJ2-2, the V gene TRBV5-1; 8 bases line up with TRBD2. Germline V gene lookup returns CDR1 SGHRS and CDR2 YFSETQ. V was clipped by 0 bases and J by 6 bases; unmatched bases: 7. The length of the CDR3 is 16 residues.

This chain connects TRBV5-4 to TRBJ2-1, with TRBD2 matching over 11 bases. V trimming: 4 bases; J trimming: 2 bases; junction bases outside the gene matches: 8. Germline values: CDR1 SGHNT, CDR2 YYREEE (reference sequence). The CDR3 covers 17 residues. CDR3 region: CASSLTSGTRTYNEQFF. DNA for the CDR3: TGTGCCAGCAGCCTGACTAGCGGGACACGAACCTACAATGAGCAGTTCTTC.

The chain is built from TRBV11-2 and TRBJ2-4, with D possibly matching TRBD2 (5 bases). Germline lookup yields CDR1 SGHAT and CDR2 FQNNGV. The germline V and J ends were trimmed by 4 bases and 15 bases, with 13 bases remaining between them. This CDR3 is built from 11 residues. This chain's CDR3 is CASSSGKVAYF. The CDR3 bases are TGTGCCAGCAGCTCCGGGAAAGTTGCGTACTTC.